This TCR beta chain was recovered during a study of cytomegalovirus exposure and HLA in healthy donors. Study results and limitations: Reported results showed that the classifier diagnosed cytomegalovirus status with high specificity and sensitivity. It was about 150 TCR beta chains that were listed as cytomegalovirus-associated. Many donors carried some public TCRs, although rarity characterized most TCR sequences.

Profiled with immunoSEQ multiplex PCR; TCRdb holds only in-frame clones, not every one. The table lists 200,000 to 250,000 clones, approximately 87% of them singletons. V was trimmed by 4 bases and J by 4 bases, leaving 16 bases between them. The CDR3 sequence is 15 residues long. CDR1 and CDR2 (germline): KGHSH, LQKENI. The donors were members of the roughly 130-subject validation cohort (separate from the approximately 670-subject first cohort). About this clone itself: The target antigen is unknown.

The receptor was isolated from a man younger than 35 in good health and CMV-seronegative. Sequencing used PBMCs. The chain joins TRBV18 to TRBJ1-2; D is possibly TRBD1 (6 bases). The CDR3: CASSLGGGAGYGYTF. The CDR3 DNA is TGTGCCAGCTCACTTGGCGGGGGGGCCGGCTATGGCTACACCTTC.